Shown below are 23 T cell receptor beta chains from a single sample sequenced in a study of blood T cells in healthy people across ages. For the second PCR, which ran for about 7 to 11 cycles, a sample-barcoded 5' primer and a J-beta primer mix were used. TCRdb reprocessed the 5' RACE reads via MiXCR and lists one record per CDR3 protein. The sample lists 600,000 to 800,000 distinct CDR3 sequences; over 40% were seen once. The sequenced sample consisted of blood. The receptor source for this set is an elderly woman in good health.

CDR3 DNA: TGCAGCGTTGAAGTTTGGCCTGAGCAGTTCTTC. Translating gives CSVEVWPEQFF. V is TRBV29-1 and J is TRBJ2-1; D call uncertain. The germline gives CDR1 SQVTM, CDR2 ANQGSEA. The germline V and J ends were trimmed by 1 base and 9 bases, with 7 bases remaining between them. CDR3 size: 11 residues.

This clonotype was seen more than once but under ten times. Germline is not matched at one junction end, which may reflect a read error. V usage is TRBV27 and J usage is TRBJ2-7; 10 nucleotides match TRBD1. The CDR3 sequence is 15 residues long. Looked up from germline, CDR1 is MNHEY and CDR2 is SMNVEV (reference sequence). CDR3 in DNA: TGTGCCGGCAGTGTACCGGGACAGGGGTCATACGAGCAGTACTTC. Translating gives CAGSVPGQGSYEQYF.

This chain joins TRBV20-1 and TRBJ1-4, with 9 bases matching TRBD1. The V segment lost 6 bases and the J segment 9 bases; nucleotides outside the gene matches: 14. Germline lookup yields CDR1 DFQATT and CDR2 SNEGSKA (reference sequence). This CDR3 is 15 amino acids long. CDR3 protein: CSALGPGQGAQKLFF. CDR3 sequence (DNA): TGCAGTGCGCTTGGTCCGGGACAGGGCGCACAAAAACTGTTTTTT.

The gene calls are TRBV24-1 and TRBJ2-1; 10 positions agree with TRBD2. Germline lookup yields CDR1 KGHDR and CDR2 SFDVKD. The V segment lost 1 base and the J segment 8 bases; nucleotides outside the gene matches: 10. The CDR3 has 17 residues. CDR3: CATSDFGAGGFMDEQFF. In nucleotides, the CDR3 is TGTGCCACCAGTGATTTTGGAGCGGGGGGGTTTATGGATGAGCAGTTCTTC.

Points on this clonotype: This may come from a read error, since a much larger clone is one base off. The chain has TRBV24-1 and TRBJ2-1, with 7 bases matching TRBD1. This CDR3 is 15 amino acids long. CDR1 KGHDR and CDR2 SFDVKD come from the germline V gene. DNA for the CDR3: TGTGCCCCCAGTGATCCGACAGGGCCGTACAATGAGCAGTTCTTC. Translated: CAPSDPTGPYNEQFF.

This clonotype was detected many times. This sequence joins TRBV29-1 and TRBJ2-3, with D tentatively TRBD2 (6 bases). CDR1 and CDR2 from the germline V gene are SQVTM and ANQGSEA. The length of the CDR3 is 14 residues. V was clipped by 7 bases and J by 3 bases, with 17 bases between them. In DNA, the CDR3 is TGCAGCGCTGGGCCCCCGGGGGTAACAGATACGCAGTATTTT. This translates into CSAGPPGVTDTQYF.

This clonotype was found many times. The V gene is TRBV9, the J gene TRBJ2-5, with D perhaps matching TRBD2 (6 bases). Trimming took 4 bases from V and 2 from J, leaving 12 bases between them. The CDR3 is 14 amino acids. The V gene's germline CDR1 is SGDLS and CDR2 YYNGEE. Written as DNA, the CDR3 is TGTGCCAGCAGCAACAGGAGGGGACAAGAGACCCAGTACTTC. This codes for CASSNRRGQETQYF.

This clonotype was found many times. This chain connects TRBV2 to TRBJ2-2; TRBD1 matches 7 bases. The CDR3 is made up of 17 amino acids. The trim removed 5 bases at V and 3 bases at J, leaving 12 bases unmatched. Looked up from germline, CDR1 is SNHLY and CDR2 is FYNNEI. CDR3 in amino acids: CASSPTEGTAYTGELFF. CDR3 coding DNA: TGTGCCAGCAGTCCCACCGAAGGGACAGCCTACACCGGGGAGCTGTTTTTT.

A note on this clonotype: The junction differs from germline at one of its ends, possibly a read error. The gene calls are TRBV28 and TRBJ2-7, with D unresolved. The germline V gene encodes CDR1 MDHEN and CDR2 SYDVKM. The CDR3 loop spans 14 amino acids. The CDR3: CASSFKPTYNERYF. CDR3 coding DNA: TGTGCCAGCAGTTTTAAACCCACCTACAATGAGCGGTACTTC. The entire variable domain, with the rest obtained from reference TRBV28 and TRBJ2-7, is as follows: DVKVTQSSRYLVKRTGEKVFLECVQDMDHENMFWYRQDPGLGLRLIYFSYDVKMKEKGDIPEGYSVSREKKERFSLILESASTNQTSMYLCASSFKPTYNERYFGPGTRLTVT.

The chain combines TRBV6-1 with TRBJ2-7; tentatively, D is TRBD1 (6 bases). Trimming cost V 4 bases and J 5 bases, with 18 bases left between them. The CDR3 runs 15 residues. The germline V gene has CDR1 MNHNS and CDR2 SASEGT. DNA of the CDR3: TGTGCCAGCAGTGGTTCGGCAGGGGATGTACACGAGCAGTACTTC. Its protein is CASSGSAGDVHEQYF.

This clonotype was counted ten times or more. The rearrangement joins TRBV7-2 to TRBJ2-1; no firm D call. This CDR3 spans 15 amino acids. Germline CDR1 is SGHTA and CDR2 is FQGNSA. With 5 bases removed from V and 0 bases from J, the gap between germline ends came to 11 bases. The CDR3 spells CASSAQLSSYNEQFF. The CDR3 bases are TGTGCCAGCAGCGCGCAACTCAGCTCCTACAATGAGCAGTTCTTC.

CDR3 sequence: CASSVGGQNYGYTF. The CDR3 DNA reads TGTGCCAGCAGTGTAGGAGGTCAAAACTATGGCTACACCTTC. V usage is TRBV27 and J usage is TRBJ1-2; no definite D call. V dropped 5 bases and J dropped 2 bases, with 12 bases sitting between them. From germline, CDR1 is MNHEY and CDR2 SMNVEV (reference sequence). The CDR3 contains 14 residues.

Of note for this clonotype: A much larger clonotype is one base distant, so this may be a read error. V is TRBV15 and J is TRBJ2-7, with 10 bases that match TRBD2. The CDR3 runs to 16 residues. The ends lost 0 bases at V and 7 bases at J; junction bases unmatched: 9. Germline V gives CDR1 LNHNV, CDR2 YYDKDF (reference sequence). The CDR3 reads CATSREYSGGRNEQYF. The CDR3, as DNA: TGTGCCACCAGCAGAGAGTATAGCGGGGGGAGGAATGAGCAGTACTTC. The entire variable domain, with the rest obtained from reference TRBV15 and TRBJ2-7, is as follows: DAMVIQNPRYQVTQFGKPVTLSCSQTLNHNVMYWYQQKSSQAPKLLFHYYDKDFNNEADTPDNFQSRRPNTSFCFLDIRSPGLGDTAMYLCATSREYSGGRNEQYFGPGTRLTVT.

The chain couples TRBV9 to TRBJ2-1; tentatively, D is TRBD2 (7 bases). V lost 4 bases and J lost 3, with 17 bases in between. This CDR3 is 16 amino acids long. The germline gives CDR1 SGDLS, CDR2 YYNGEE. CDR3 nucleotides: TGTGCCAGCAGCAGGGAGGGGGACTCTTTCTACAATGAGCAGTTCTTC. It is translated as CASSREGDSFYNEQFF.

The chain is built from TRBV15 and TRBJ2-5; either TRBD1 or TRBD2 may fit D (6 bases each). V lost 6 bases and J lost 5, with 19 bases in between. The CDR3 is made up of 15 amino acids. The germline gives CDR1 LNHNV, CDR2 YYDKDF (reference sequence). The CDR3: CATRGGQGFGETQYF. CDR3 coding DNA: TGTGCCACCAGGGGGGGCCAGGGGTTTGGGGAGACCCAGTACTTC. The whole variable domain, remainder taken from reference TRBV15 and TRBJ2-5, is DAMVIQNPRYQVTQFGKPVTLSCSQTLNHNVMYWYQQKSSQAPKLLFHYYDKDFNNEADTPDNFQSRRPNTSFCFLDIRSPGLGDTAMYLCATRGGQGFGETQYFGPGTRLLVL.

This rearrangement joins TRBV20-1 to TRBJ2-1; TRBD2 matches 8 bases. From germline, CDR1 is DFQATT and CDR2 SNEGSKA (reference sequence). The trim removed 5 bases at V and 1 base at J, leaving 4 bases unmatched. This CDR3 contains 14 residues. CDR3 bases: TGCAGTGCTGGAGCGGGAGAGTCCTACAATGAGCAGTTCTTC. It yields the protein CSAGAGESYNEQFF.

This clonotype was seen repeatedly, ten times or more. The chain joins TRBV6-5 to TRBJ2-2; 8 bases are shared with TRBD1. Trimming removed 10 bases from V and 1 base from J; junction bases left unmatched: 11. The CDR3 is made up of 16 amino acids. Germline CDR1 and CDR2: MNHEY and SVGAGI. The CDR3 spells CATRWTGRKNTGELFF. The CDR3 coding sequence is TGTGCCACCAGATGGACAGGGAGGAAGAACACCGGGGAGCTGTTTTTT.

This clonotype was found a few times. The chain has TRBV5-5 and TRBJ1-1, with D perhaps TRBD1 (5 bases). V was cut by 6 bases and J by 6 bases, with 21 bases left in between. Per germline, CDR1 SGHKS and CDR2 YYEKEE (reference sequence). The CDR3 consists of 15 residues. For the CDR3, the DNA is TGTGCCAGCACCTACTACGGGGCTAGCGTCCCTGAAGCTTTCTTT. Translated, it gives CASTYYGASVPEAFF. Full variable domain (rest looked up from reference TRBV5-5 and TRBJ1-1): DAGVTQSPTHLIKTRGQQVTLRCSPISGHKSVSWYQQVLGQGPQFIFQYYEKEERGRGNFPDRFSARQFPNYSSELNVNALLLGDSALYLCASTYYGASVPEAFFGQGTRLTVV.

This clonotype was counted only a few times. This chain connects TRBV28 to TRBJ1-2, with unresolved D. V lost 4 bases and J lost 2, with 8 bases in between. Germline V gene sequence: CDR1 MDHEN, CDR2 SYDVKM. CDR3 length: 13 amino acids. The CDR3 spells CASSCARNYGYTF. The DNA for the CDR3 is TGTGCCAGCAGTTGCGCCAGGAACTATGGCTACACCTTC.

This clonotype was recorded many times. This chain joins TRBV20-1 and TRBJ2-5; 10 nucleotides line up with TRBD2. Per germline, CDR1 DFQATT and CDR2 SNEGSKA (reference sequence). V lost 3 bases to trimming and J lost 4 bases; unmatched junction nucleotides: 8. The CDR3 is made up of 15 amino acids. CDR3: CSARPSGGGGETQYF. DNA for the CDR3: TGCAGTGCTAGGCCTAGCGGGGGTGGAGGAGAGACCCAGTACTTC.

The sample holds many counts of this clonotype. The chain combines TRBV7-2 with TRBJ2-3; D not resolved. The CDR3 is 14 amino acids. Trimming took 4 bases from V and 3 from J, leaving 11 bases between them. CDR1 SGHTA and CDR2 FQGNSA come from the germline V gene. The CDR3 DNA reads TGTGCCAGCAGCTCGGGCCCTGGGACAGATACGCAGTATTTT. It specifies CASSSGPGTDTQYF.

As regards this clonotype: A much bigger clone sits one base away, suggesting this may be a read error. CDR3 DNA sequence: TGTGCCGGCAGTTTAGCGGGGGGCATTCAAGAGACCCAGTACTTC. Its protein is CAGSLAGGIQETQYF. The rearrangement uses TRBV28 and TRBJ2-5; 10 bases are a match to TRBD2. There are 15 residues in the CDR3. Per germline, CDR1 MDHEN and CDR2 SYDVKM.

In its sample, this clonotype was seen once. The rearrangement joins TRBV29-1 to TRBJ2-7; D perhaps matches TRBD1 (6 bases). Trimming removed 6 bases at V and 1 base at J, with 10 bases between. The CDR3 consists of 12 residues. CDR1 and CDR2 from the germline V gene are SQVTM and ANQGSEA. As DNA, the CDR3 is TGCAGCGTAGCCAGGGGTTCCTACGAGCAGTACTTC. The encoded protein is CSVARGSYEQYF.